This TCR beta chain is from a study of vaccination effects on CD4 cells after COVID-19. General study points: Healthy vaccinees' vaccine-induced clones included only 1 of 255 that recognized common cold coronaviruses.

About this clone itself: Antigen unknown.

The V segment lost 3 bases and the J segment 6 bases; nucleotides outside the gene matches: 5. CDR1 is SGHTA, CDR2 FQGNSA, per germline. The CDR3 is 15 residues long. After expansion with viral peptide pools in the ViraFEST assay, antigen-specific CD4+ T cells were sequenced. With about ten days of culture completed, CD4+ T cells were isolated. In the vaccine recipients, nucleocapsid antibodies were negative and there was no prior SARS-CoV-2 infection. PBMC cultures contained two million cells per well, approximately 10 IU/ml IL-2 and around 9.9 ug/ml peptides. IL-2 medium was substituted for half the medium on days 3 and 7. Clones were sequenced by immunoSEQ multiplex PCR, and TCRdb holds only the in-frame ones, with some missing. The sample consists of tens of thousands of clones, approximately 76% of them appearing once.

The material sequenced was CD4+ T cells from PBMCs cultured with HCoV-NL63 spike peptides, taken before COVID-19 vaccination. This receptor was identified in a human donor who received a COVID-19 vaccine. This chain connects TRBV7-2 to TRBJ2-3, with 11 bases lining up with TRBD1. The CDR3 DNA reads as TGTGCCAGCAGCTTCTGGACAGGGGGCGGTGATACGCAGTATTTT. Its translation: CASSFWTGGGDTQYF.